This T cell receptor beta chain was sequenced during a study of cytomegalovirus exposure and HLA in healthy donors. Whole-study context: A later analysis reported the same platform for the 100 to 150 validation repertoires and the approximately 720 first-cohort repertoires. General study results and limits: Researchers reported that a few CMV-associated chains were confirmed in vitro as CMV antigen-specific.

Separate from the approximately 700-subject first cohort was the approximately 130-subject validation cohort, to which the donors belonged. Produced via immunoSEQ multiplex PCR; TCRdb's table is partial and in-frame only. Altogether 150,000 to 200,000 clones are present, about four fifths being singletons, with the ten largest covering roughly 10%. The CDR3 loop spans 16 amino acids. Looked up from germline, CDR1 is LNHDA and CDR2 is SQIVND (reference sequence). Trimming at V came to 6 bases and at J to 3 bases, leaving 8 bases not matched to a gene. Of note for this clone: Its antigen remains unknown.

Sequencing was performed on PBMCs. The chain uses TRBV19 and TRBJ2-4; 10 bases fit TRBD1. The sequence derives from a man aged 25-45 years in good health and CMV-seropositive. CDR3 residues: CASSIWGQGNKNIQYF. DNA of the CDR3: TGTGCCAGTAGCATTTGGGGACAGGGGAACAAAAACATTCAGTACTTC.